A single sample gave rise to the 19 T cell receptor beta chains below, sequenced in a study of T cell repertoires in cytomegalovirus infection. Each CDR3 protein is one row after TCRdb ran MiXCR on the reads. The data hold 900,000 to 950,000 distinct CDR3 sequences, with roughly 30% observed a single time. No antigens are known for them. Sequenced here: cultured CD8+ T cells from PBMCs, sampled from culture after CMV antigen stimulation. Every receptor here comes from a human donor in good health (CMV status not recorded). Some clones in this sample may be carry-over from other donors' samples.

This clonotype was counted a few times. The chain links TRBV4-2 to TRBJ1-2; possible D gene TRBD1, 5 bases. The germline V and J ends were trimmed by 1 base and 4 bases, with 13 bases remaining between them. Germline V lookup: CDR1 LGHNA, CDR2 YNFKEQ. The length of the CDR3 is 15 residues. CDR3 region: CASSQGGGVSYGYTF. DNA of the CDR3: TGTGCCAGCAGCCAAGGGGGGGGGGTGAGCTATGGCTACACCTTC.

The table lists this clonotype with a few counts. The V and J genes are TRBV11-2 and TRBJ2-6; D is uncertain. Germline values: CDR1 SGHAT, CDR2 FQNNGV. There are 13 residues in the CDR3. The CDR3 DNA reads as TGTGTAACTGCCCCCTCTGGGGCCAACGTCCTGACTTTC. This translates into CVTAPSGANVLTF. Looking up the rest from reference TRBV11-2 and TRBJ2-6 gives the full variable domain: EAGVAQSPRYKIIEKRQSVAFWCNPISGHATLYWYQQILGQGPKLLIQFQNNGVVDDSQLPKDRFSAERLKGVDSTLKIQPAKLEDSAVYLCVTAPSGANVLTFGAGSRLTVL.

Comment on this clonotype: A read error may be the cause here, since a much bigger clone is one base away. The rearrangement links TRBV6-2 or TRBV6-3 to TRBJ1-5; D gene ambiguous. V was clipped by 10 bases and J by 5 bases, with 15 bases between them. CDR1 is MNHEY and CDR2 is SVGEGT in the germline V gene. This CDR3 is 13 amino acids long. This CDR3 reads CANRSAGDQPQHF. The CDR3 nucleotides are TGTGCCAACAGATCGGCCGGCGATCAGCCCCAGCATTTT.

The gene calls are TRBV2 and TRBJ2-1; TRBD1 matches 7 bases. Germline V gene data show CDR1 as SNHLY and CDR2 as FYNNEI. V was clipped by 6 bases and J by 4 bases; unmatched bases: 9. The CDR3 spans 15 residues. The CDR3 loop is CASSLVQGTYNEQFF. The CDR3, as DNA: TGTGCCAGCAGCCTGGTACAGGGGACGTACAATGAGCAGTTCTTC.

The J gene is TRBJ1-3, the V gene TRBV7-8, with no clear D. CDR3 length equals 16 residues. V gave up 5 bases and J gave up 3 bases, with 17 bases separating them. The germline V gene encodes CDR1 SGHVS and CDR2 FQNEAQ. For the CDR3, the DNA is TGTGCCAGCAGCCCTCATCCGGGTAGAGTTGGAAACACCATATATTTT. This encodes CASSPHPGRVGNTIYF.

The rearrangement joins TRBV12-3 or TRBV12-4 to TRBJ2-1; D uncertain. CDR3 length: 15 residues. V lost 3 bases to trimming and J lost 0 bases, with 9 bases between them. CDR3: CASSFLMSSYNEQFF. Here the CDR3 DNA reads TGTGCCAGCAGTTTCCTAATGAGCTCCTACAATGAGCAGTTCTTC.

This clonotype has just a few counts. The V and J genes are TRBV27 and TRBJ2-2; unclear D gene. Germline CDR1 reads MNHEY; CDR2 reads SMNVEV (reference sequence). Trimming removed 5 bases from V and 1 base from J, with 14 bases in between. The CDR3 length is 16 residues. CDR3: CASSPAARRNTGELFF. CDR3 nucleotides: TGTGCCAGCAGTCCCGCAGCCAGGAGGAACACCGGGGAGCTGTTTTTT.

This clonotype occurred a few times. The chain recombines TRBV11-2 with TRBJ1-1; D gene ambiguous. The CDR3 totals 17 residues. CDR1 is SGHAT and CDR2 is FQNNGV in the germline V gene. V lost 3 bases, J lost 0 bases, and 17 bases lay in between. CDR3 sequence (DNA): TGTGCCAGCAGCTTTTGGAAGATGGACGGGCTGAACACTGAAGCTTTCTTT. It translates to CASSFWKMDGLNTEAFF.

Concerning this clonotype itself: With a much larger clone just one base away, this may be a read error. The chain links TRBV7-6 to TRBJ2-1, with 11 bases matching TRBD1. The CDR3 runs to 15 residues. Germline loops: CDR1 SGHVS, CDR2 FNYEAQ. CDR3 residues: CANSFRTGGVYEQFF. The CDR3 DNA reads as TGTGCCAACAGCTTTAGGACAGGGGGCGTTTATGAGCAGTTCTTC.

The chain carries TRBV5-5 and TRBJ1-3, with a weak D call TRBD1 (6 bases). V was cut by 5 bases and J by 0 bases, with 12 bases left in between. The CDR3 spans 15 residues. Germline V gene sequence: CDR1 SGHKS, CDR2 YYEKEE (reference sequence). The CDR3 bases are TGTGCCAGCAGGCCGGGGGCTAGCTCTGGAAACACCATATATTTT. The encoded protein is CASRPGASSGNTIYF. Full variable domain (missing parts from reference TRBV5-5 and TRBJ1-3): DAGVTQSPTHLIKTRGQQVTLRCSPISGHKSVSWYQQVLGQGPQFIFQYYEKEERGRGNFPDRFSARQFPNYSSELNVNALLLGDSALYLCASRPGASSGNTIYFGEGSWLTVV.

This chain links TRBV3-1 with TRBJ2-3; TRBD1 aligns across 9 bases. V shed 2 bases and J 6 bases; nucleotides not matched to a gene: 15. This CDR3 comprises 18 residues. Germline V gene lookup returns CDR1 LGHDT and CDR2 YNNKEL (reference sequence). The CDR3 is CASSQTGGATGAEDTQYF. The CDR3 nucleotides are TGTGCCAGCAGCCAAACAGGGGGCGCGACGGGGGCCGAGGATACGCAGTATTTT.

This chain joins TRBV6-6 and TRBJ2-1; D is unclear. V shed 6 bases and J shed 6 bases, with 15 bases lying between them. Germline CDR1 reads MNHNY; CDR2 reads SVGAGI (reference sequence). The CDR3 has 14 residues. CDR3 protein: CASSPIPVGNEQFF. CDR3 nucleotides: TGTGCCAGCAGCCCCATCCCGGTGGGCAATGAGCAGTTCTTC.

The rearrangement uses TRBV5-1 and TRBJ2-1; 13 bases line up with TRBD2. The ends lost 0 bases at V and 7 bases at J; junction bases unmatched: 10. The length of the CDR3 is 18 residues. Looked up from germline, CDR1 is SGHRS and CDR2 is YFSETQ. CDR3 DNA sequence: TGCGCCAGCAGCTTGGACACTAGCGGGGGGGCCCTATTGAATGAGCAGTTCTTC. Protein product: CASSLDTSGGALLNEQFF.

This chain connects TRBV6-2 or TRBV6-3 to TRBJ2-7; the match to TRBD1 covers 8 bases. V shed 0 bases, J shed 2 bases, and the junction held 6 bases outside the gene matches. CDR1 is MNHEY and CDR2 is SVGEGT in the germline V gene. This CDR3 contains 16 residues. The chain's CDR3 is CASSYSERTGPYEQYV. CDR3 nucleotide sequence: TGTGCCAGCAGTTACTCGGAACGGACAGGGCCCTACGAGCAGTACGTC.

This chain uses TRBV19 with TRBJ2-2, with D hard to call. The CDR3 loop spans 12 amino acids. The V gene lost 3 bases and the J gene lost 6 bases, with 5 bases spanning the gap. CDR1 and CDR2 (germline): LNHDA, SQIVND (reference sequence). The CDR3 loop is CASSIIAGELFF. The CDR3 nucleotides are TGTGCCAGTAGTATTATCGCCGGGGAGCTGTTTTTT.

This clonotype came up a few times. The V gene is TRBV2, the J gene TRBJ1-1; TRBD1 matches at 10 bases. Germline V lookup: CDR1 SNHLY, CDR2 FYNNEI. This CDR3 region has 13 residues. V gave up 10 bases and J gave up 4 bases; unmatched junction bases: 6. The CDR3 region has the DNA TGTGCCATCGACAGGGGGCCAGGCACTGAAGCTTTCTTT. As protein: CAIDRGPGTEAFF.

J is TRBJ2-2 and V is TRBV9, with 7 bases fitting TRBD2. The CDR3 runs 17 residues. V dropped 0 bases and J dropped 2; count of bases not matched to a gene: 7. Germline values: CDR1 SGDLS, CDR2 YYNGEE. The CDR3 sequence is CASSVAAGLPNTGELFF. CDR3 DNA sequence: TGTGCCAGCAGCGTAGCGGCGGGACTACCAAACACCGGGGAGCTGTTTTTT.

This clonotype has just a few counts. The CDR3 sequence is CASSSDRNEQFF. The CDR3 nucleotides are TGTGCCAGCAGCTCAGACAGAAATGAGCAGTTCTTC. The V call is TRBV7-9, the J call TRBJ2-1, with D possibly matching TRBD1 (5 bases). Germline V gene sequence: CDR1 SEHNR, CDR2 FQNEAQ (reference sequence). The CDR3 sequence is 12 residues long. With 4 bases removed from V and 7 bases from J, the gap between germline ends came to 8 bases.

There are many counts of this clonotype. CDR3 region: CASSLGVLEVRETQYF. Here the CDR3 DNA reads TGTGCCAGCAGCTTAGGGGTGTTGGAGGTTCGAGAGACCCAGTACTTC. This sequence joins TRBV7-9 and TRBJ2-5; weak D call: TRBD2 (5 bases). The germline gives CDR1 SEHNR, CDR2 FQNEAQ (reference sequence). V lost 1 base and J lost 4, with 16 bases in between. This CDR3 is 16 amino acids long.